A single sample gave rise to the 10 T cell receptor beta chains below, sequenced in a study of identical twins. Via MiXCR, TCRdb re-called the 5' RACE reads, giving one row per CDR3 protein. This table has a few hundred thousand distinct CDR3 sequences, around 12% appearing once. The sample was also reused in another study, on yellow fever vaccine responses in identical twins.

Sequencing was performed on CD8+ T cells sorted from blood. These receptors all come from a woman younger than 30 in good health.

This clonotype has ten or more counts. DNA for the CDR3: TGCAGCGTTGATTCAGGGACAACTACCTACGAGCAGTACTTC. Its translation is CSVDSGTTTYEQYF. The chain combines TRBV29-1 with TRBJ2-7; TRBD1 might be the D (6 bases). CDR3 size: 14 residues. Per germline, CDR1 SQVTM and CDR2 ANQGSEA. Trimming stripped 3 bases from V and 2 bases from J, with 14 bases between.

V and J are TRBV5-1 and TRBJ2-1; D is unresolved. Germline CDR1 SGHRS, CDR2 YFSETQ. The CDR3 extends over 13 amino acids. V gave up 3 bases and J gave up 9 bases, with 13 bases separating them. This CDR3 is CASSYDLVFEQFF. The CDR3 DNA reads TGCGCCAGCAGCTACGATCTAGTTTTTGAGCAGTTCTTC.

In its sample, this clonotype was seen a few times. The rearrangement links TRBV5-1 to TRBJ2-3; 9 bases are a match to TRBD1. This CDR3 region has 16 residues. Germline lookup yields CDR1 SGHRS and CDR2 YFSETQ. Trimming at V came to 0 bases and at J to 2 bases, leaving 4 bases not matched to a gene. CDR3 sequence reads: CASSLGTGDSTDTQYF. CDR3 nucleotide sequence: TGCGCCAGCAGCTTGGGGACAGGGGATTCCACAGATACGCAGTATTTT.

This clonotype has only a few counts. CDR3 in amino acids: CASGPTSGIQETQYF. CDR3 in DNA: TGTGCCAGCGGACCGACTAGCGGTATCCAAGAGACCCAGTACTTC. The gene calls are TRBV9 and TRBJ2-5, with 9 bases that match TRBD2. This CDR3 contains 15 residues. The germline V gene has CDR1 SGDLS and CDR2 YYNGEE. V shed 7 bases and J 1 base; nucleotides not matched to a gene: 8.

This clonotype was counted between two and nine times. V usage is TRBV3-1 and J usage is TRBJ1-1; a possible D gene is TRBD1 (6 bases). Germline V CDR1 and CDR2: LGHDT, YNNKEL (reference sequence). There are 18 residues in the CDR3. The V and J ends lost 0 bases and 0 bases respectively, with 17 bases between them. CDR3 bases: TGTGCCAGCAGCCAAGACTACAGACAGGTCGGGATGAACACTGAAGCTTTCTTT. This sequence encodes CASSQDYRQVGMNTEAFF. Full variable domain (missing parts from reference TRBV3-1 and TRBJ1-1): DTAVSQTPKYLVTQMGNDKSIKCEQNLGHDTMYWYKQDSKKFLKIMFSYNNKELIINETVPNRFSPKSPDKAHLNLHINSLELGDSAVYFCASSQDYRQVGMNTEAFFGQGTRLTVV.

This clonotype was counted a few times. The gene calls are TRBV18 and TRBJ2-3, with D maybe TRBD1 (7 bases). Germline V lookup: CDR1 KGHSH, CDR2 LQKENI. V lost 5 bases, J lost 5 bases, and 17 bases lay in between. CDR3 length: 15 amino acids. Here the CDR3 reads CASSSTRGVGDTQYF. Here the CDR3 DNA reads TGTGCCAGCTCATCGACCAGGGGGGTCGGAGATACGCAGTATTTT.

This chain uses TRBV7-9 with TRBJ2-2, with 8 positions matching TRBD2. The CDR3 length is 17 residues. V dropped 0 bases and J dropped 2; count of bases not matched to a gene: 5. Germline V gene lookup returns CDR1 SEHNR and CDR2 FQNEAQ (reference sequence). The CDR3 sequence is CASSLALAGVNTGELFF. CDR3 in DNA: TGTGCCAGCAGCTTAGCCCTAGCGGGCGTTAACACCGGGGAGCTGTTTTTT.

This chain joins TRBV12-3 or TRBV12-4 and TRBJ2-1; D is unresolved. The CDR3 is 16 amino acids. Trimming removed 5 bases at V and 5 bases at J, with 19 bases between. CDR3 loop: CASSPLGYTKNNEQFF. CDR3 bases: TGTGCCAGCAGTCCCCTAGGGTACACCAAAAACAATGAGCAGTTCTTC.

This clonotype was detected ten times or more. The chain uses TRBV29-1 and TRBJ2-1, with 8 bases that match TRBD1. V trimming: 0 bases; J trimming: 4 bases; junction bases outside the gene matches: 2. The germline V gene encodes CDR1 SQVTM and CDR2 ANQGSEA. This CDR3 comprises 14 residues. In DNA form, the CDR3 reads TGCAGCGTTGAAGAAGGGACAGGTTACAATGAGCAGTTCTTC. It is translated as CSVEEGTGYNEQFF.

The CDR3 spells CASSHITGQPRVDEQFF. As DNA, the CDR3 is TGTGCCAGCAGCCACATCACGGGACAACCCAGGGTAGATGAGCAGTTCTTC. The genes are TRBV5-4 and TRBJ2-1, with D possibly TRBD1 on 6 matching bases. Trimming removed 4 bases at V and 8 bases at J, with 25 bases between. Germline values: CDR1 SGHNT, CDR2 YYREEE (reference sequence). The CDR3 is made up of 17 amino acids.